The 2 T cell receptor beta chains below all came from one sample that was sequenced in a study of Graves' ophthalmopathy and Graves' hyperthyroidism. Amplifying from RNA transcripts, the study obtained TCR beta CDR3 regions. Second-round multiplex PCR came after first-round RT-PCR with HTBI primers. A single record per CDR3 protein comes from TCRdb applying MiXCR to the multiplex PCR reads. The table shows about 240,000 distinct CDR3 sequences, with about 46% occurring only once. What was sequenced was peripheral blood. These receptor sequences come from an adult man with Graves' ophthalmopathy.

CDR3 sequence (DNA): TGTGCCAGCAGAGTTGAGGGGGCCGGAGGAGAAAAACTGTTTTTT. It is translated as CASRVEGAGGEKLFF. The gene calls are TRBV12-3 or TRBV12-4 and TRBJ1-4, with 7 positions matching TRBD1. CDR3 size: 15 residues. Trimming took 6 bases from V and 8 from J; bases not matched to a gene: 12.

The genes are TRBV29-1 and TRBJ2-7; 13 bases are shared with TRBD2. J lost 3 bases, V lost 2 bases, and 7 bases had no gene match. The CDR3 length is 16 residues. Germline V lookup: CDR1 SQVTM, CDR2 ANQGSEA. The CDR3 spells CSVEQRTSGRGYEQYF. CDR3 DNA: TGCAGCGTTGAACAAAGGACTAGCGGGAGAGGCTACGAGCAGTACTTC.